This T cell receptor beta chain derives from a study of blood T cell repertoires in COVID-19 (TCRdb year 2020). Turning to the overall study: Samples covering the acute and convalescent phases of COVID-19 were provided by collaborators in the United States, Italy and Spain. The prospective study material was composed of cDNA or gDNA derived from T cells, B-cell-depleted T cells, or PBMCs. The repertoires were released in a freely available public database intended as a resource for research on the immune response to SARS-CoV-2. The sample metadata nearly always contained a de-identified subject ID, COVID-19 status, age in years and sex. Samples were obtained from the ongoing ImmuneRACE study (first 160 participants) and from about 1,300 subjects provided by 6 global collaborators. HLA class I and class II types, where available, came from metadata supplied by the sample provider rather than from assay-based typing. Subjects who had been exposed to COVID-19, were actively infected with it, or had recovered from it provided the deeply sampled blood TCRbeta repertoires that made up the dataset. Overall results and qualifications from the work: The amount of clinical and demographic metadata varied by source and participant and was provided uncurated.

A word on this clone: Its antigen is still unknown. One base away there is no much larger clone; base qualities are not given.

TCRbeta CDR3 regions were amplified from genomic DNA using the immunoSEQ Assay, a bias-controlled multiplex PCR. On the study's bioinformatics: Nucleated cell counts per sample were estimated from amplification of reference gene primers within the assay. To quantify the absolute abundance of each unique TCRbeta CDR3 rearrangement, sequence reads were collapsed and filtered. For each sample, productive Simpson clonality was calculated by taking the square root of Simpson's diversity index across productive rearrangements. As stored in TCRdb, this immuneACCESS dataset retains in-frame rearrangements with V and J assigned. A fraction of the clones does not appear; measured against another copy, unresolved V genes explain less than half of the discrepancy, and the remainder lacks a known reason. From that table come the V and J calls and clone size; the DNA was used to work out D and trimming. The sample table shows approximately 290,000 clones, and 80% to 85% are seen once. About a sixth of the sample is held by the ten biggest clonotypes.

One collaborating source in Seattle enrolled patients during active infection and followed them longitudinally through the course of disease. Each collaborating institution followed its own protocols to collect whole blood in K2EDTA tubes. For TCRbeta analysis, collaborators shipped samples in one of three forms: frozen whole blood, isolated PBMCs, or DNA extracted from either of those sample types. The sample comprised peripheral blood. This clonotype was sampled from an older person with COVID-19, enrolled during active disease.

The sequenced DNA is TGTGCCAGCAGCCTCACCTACGAGACAGGGGGCAACCCTTATGGCTACACCTTC. This sequence encodes CASSLTYETGGNPYGYTF. Recombination connected TRBV7-8 to TRBJ1-2, with 10 middle bases fitting TRBD1. The CDR3 measures 18 amino acids from cysteine to phenylalanine. The entry retains the CDR3 DNA only, 54 bases that are in frame from base 1. V trim: 5 bases; J trim: 5 bases; unmatched bases: 17. The germline V gene supplies CDR1 SGHVS and CDR2 FQNEAQ.